This record covers a single T cell receptor (beta chain). In the original analysis: Nucleated cell counts were estimated from reference gene primer amplification. Profiled with immunoSEQ multiplex PCR; TCRdb holds only in-frame clones, not every one. D and trimming come from the DNA, and the V and J calls and clone size come from that table. The repertoire holds roughly 97,000 clones, about 89% seen once, with roughly 5.3% in the top ten. This record belongs to a study of blood T cell repertoires in COVID-19. Study overall: Researchers got acute and convalescent COVID-19 samples from the United States, Italy and Spain. PBMCs, B-cell-depleted T cells, or T cells were the source of the cDNA or gDNA that made up the material.

V lost 6 bases, J lost 4 bases, and 15 bases lay in between. Germline V gene lookup returns CDR1 MNHEY and CDR2 SMNVEV (reference sequence). The CDR3 contains 14 residues. This TCR was sampled from a human donor in a cohort sampled during active COVID-19. Sequencing was performed on peripheral blood. The J gene is TRBJ1-1, the V gene TRBV27; perhaps TRBD1 as D (5 bases). The CDR3 loop is CASSLRARGTEAFF. In DNA form, the CDR3 reads TGTGCCAGCAGCCTCAGGGCGAGAGGCACTGAAGCTTTCTTT.